Below, one TCR beta chain is given with its context. Its antigen is unidentified. Germline V gene sequence: CDR1 SGHRS, CDR2 YFSETQ. The V gene lost 4 bases and the J gene lost 7 bases, with 9 bases spanning the gap. The CDR3 has 13 residues. This specimen belongs to a study of T cell responses to AZD1222 COVID-19 vaccine. Study-level findings and limits: Clonal diversity may have been underestimated, and the donors were mostly white British, with more females than males.

Repertoires were generated with immunoSEQ multiplex PCR, while TCRdb's copy carries only in-frame clones and drops some. The table shows over 45,000 clones, with approximately 90% occurring only once. This rearrangement joins TRBV5-1 to TRBJ1-6; D is unclear. This specimen consisted of peripheral blood, obtained on day 0 of AZD1222 vaccination. The receptor comes from an adult in good health. The chain's CDR3 is CASSVGPNSPLHF. The CDR3 DNA reads as TGCGCCAGCAGCGTGGGCCCAAATTCACCCCTCCACTTT.